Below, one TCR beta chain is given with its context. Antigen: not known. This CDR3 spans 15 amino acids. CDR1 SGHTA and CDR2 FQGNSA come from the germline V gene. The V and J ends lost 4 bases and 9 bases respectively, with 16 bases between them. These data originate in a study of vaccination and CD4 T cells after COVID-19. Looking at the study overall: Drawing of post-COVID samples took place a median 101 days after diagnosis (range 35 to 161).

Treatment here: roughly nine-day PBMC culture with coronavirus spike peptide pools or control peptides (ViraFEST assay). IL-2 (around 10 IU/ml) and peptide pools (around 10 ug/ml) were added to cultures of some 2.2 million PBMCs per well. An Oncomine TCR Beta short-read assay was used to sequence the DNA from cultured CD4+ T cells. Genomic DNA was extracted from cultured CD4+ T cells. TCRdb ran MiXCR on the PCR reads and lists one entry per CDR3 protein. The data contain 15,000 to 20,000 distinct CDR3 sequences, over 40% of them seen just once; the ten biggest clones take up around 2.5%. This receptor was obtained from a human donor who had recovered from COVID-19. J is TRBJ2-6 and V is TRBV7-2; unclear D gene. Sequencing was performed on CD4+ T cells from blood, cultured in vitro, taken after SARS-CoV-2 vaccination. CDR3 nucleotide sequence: TGTGCCAGCAGCTCTTATACCGGCGATCTCAACGTCCTGACTTTC. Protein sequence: CASSSYTGDLNVLTF. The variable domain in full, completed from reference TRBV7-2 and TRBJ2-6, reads GAGVSQSPSNKVTEKGKDVELRCDPISGHTALYWYRQSLGQGLEFLIYFQGNSAPDKSGLPSDRFSAERTGGSVSTLTIQRTQQEDSAVYLCASSSYTGDLNVLTFGAGSRLTVL.